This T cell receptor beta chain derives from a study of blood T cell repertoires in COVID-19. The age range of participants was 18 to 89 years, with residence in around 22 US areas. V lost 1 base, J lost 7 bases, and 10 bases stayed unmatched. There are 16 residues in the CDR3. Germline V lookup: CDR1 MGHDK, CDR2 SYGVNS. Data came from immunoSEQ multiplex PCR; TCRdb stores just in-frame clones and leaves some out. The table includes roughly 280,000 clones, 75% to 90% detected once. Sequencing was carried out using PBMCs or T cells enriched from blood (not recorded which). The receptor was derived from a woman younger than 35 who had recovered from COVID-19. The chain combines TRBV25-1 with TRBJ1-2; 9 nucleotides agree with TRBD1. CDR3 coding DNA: TGTGCCAGCAGTGAATTTATCCGACAGGGGGAGGGTGGCTACACCTTC. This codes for CASSEFIRQGEGGYTF.